The entry below describes one T cell receptor (beta chain). The read gets to within 3 residues of the CDR3 end, and the germline J gene fills in the rest. Deletions cut 5 bases from V and 0 bases from J, with 13 bases between. Germline CDR1 and CDR2: MNHEY and SVGEGT. The CDR3 consists of 16 residues. TCR beta CDR3 amplified by multiplex PCR from approximately 1,200 ng genomic DNA. Clones were read by immunoSEQ multiplex PCR, and TCRdb kept only the in-frame ones, dropping some. The repertoire table contains around 16,000 clones. Each participant carried one incident cervical HPV16 infection only. The sample belongs to a study of T cells in women clearing cervical HPV infection. Turning to the study itself: Only a few women had HLA typing results available.

The sequencing input was blood buffy coat. This TCR derives from a woman between 18 and 69 years old with a cervical HPV16 infection that either progressed to CIN3+ or cleared (not recorded which). The V call is TRBV6-2 or TRBV6-3, the J call TRBJ2-2, with TRBD1 as a possible D gene (6 bases). The CDR3 protein is CASSRSQGSNTGELFF. The part of the CDR3 DNA that was read is TGTGCCAGCAGTCGTTCGCAGGGGTCGAACACCGGGGAG.